This is a list of T cell receptor beta chains from one sample in a study of blood T cell repertoires in COVID-19. Libraries were prepared by immunoSEQ multiplex PCR; TCRdb keeps only in-frame clonotypes and omits some of them. The data contain under 200,000 clones, 86% of them singletons. The sequenced material came from PBMCs or T cells enriched from blood (not recorded which). The receptors come from a man aged 35-49 years with acute COVID-19. Each CDR3 is given with its conserved first and last residue. The D gene is left open where the match is weak. Size is stated for part of the rows, as once, few or many counts, or as a class when the clone is expanded.

D,J,V,size,CDR3,DNA
TRBD2,TRBJ2-7,TRBV4-3,NA,CASSQGMGLEYYEQYF,TGCGCCAGCAGCCAAGGGATGGGACTAGAGTACTACGAGCAGTACTTC
NA,TRBJ1-1,TRBV2,NA,CASTEIRGSAEAFF,TGTGCCAGCACTGAAATCAGGGGATCCGCTGAAGCTTTCTTT
TRBD1,TRBJ1-5,TRBV28,once,CASSPRQGDQPQHF,TGTGCCAGCAGTCCTCGACAGGGGGATCAGCCCCAGCATTTT
NA,TRBJ1-4,TRBV28,NA,CASSPNSGKGFEKLFF,TGTGCCAGCAGCCCAAACTCGGGAAAAGGATTCGAAAAACTGTTTTTT
TRBD1,TRBJ1-4,TRBV19,NA,CASRDRGEKLFF,TGTGCCAGCCGGGACAGAGGGGAAAAACTGTTTTTT
NA,TRBJ1-2,TRBV7-9,NA,CASSFGGTVGYTF,TGTGCCAGCAGCTTCGGGGGGACGGTTGGCTACACCTTC
NA,TRBJ2-3,TRBV25-1,NA,CASMSTERDTQYF,TGTGCCAGCATGTCGACCGAGCGGGATACGCAGTATTTT
TRBD2,TRBJ2-1,TRBV13,NA,CASSPLKAGGDEQFF,TGTGCCAGCAGCCCCTTGAAAGCGGGAGGGGATGAGCAGTTCTTC
NA,TRBJ1-6,TRBV19,once,CASNLRAGLNSPLHF,TGTGCCAGCAACCTCCGGGCAGGGTTGAATTCACCCCTCCACTTT
TRBD1,TRBJ1-2,TRBV6-5,NA,CASSHRGDGYTF,TGTGCCAGCAGCCACAGGGGTGATGGCTACACCTTC
NA,TRBJ1-6,TRBV29-1,NA,CSVADRLDSPLHF,TGCAGCGTCGCCGACAGGCTGGATTCACCCCTCCACTTT
NA,TRBJ2-3,TRBV5-4,NA,CASSLDLDWQTDTQYF,TGTGCCAGCAGCTTGGATTTGGACTGGCAAACAGATACGCAGTATTTT
NA,TRBJ2-7,TRBV5-1,NA,CASRTSGTPSYEQYF,TGCGCCAGTAGAACTTCCGGGACACCTTCCTACGAGCAGTACTTC
NA,TRBJ2-7,TRBV6-5,NA,CASSYRQPDTYEQYF,TGTGCCAGCAGTTACCGACAGCCGGACACCTACGAGCAGTACTTC